This T cell receptor beta chain was retrieved from a study of shared clonotypes between healthy human individuals. About the research overall: Each donor contributed plates that comprised three CD4 naive, three CD4 memory, two CD8 naive and one CD8 memory. Study-wide points: The study generally estimated greater richness for naive than memory subsets.

Subsets obtained from CD4+ cells comprised CD45RA+ naive and CD45RA-negative memory cells. Per the original data handling: As immunoSEQ supplied junction-only sequences (without quality scores), filtering differed. Data came from immunoSEQ multiplex PCR; TCRdb stores just in-frame clones and leaves some out. Clone size and V and J calls were adopted from that table, with D and trimming inferred from the DNA. The data hold around 2,000,000 clones, with approximately 95% observed a single time. This clone was counted once. Its antigen is still unknown. The CDR3 covers 15 residues. Germline loops: CDR1 MDHEN, CDR2 SYDVKM. Trimming cost V 4 bases and J 3 bases; bases outside gene matches: 6.

The sequence came from a man aged 18 to 35 in good health. The source material was naive CD4+ T cells sorted from blood. The sample's subset: CD45RA+ positively selected. V and J are TRBV28 and TRBJ1-5; 7 bases match TRBD1. CDR3 sequence (DNA): TGTGCCAGCAGTTCAAGAGGGGGCCACAATCAGCCCCAGCATTTT. Its protein is CASSSRGGHNQPQHF.